The 28 T cell receptor beta chains in this list originate from one sample, sequenced in a study of T cell repertoires in cytomegalovirus infection. TCRdb redid the calling of the reads with MiXCR, one entry per CDR3 protein. The table shows 450,000 to 650,000 distinct CDR3 sequences, with around 27% occurring only once. Sequencing was performed on PBMCs. The receptors here all came from a human donor in good health (CMV status not recorded). Some clones in this sample may be carry-over from other donors' samples.

The rearrangement links TRBV27 to TRBJ2-1; D not certain. Deletions cut 1 base from V and 5 bases from J, with 9 bases between. CDR1 MNHEY and CDR2 SMNVEV come from the germline V gene (reference sequence). The CDR3 runs to 14 residues. The CDR3 nucleotides read TGTGCCAGCAGTTTATACGGCCCCAACAATGAGCAGTTCTTC. Protein: CASSLYGPNNEQFF.

The sample holds many counts of this clonotype. The rearrangement joins TRBV7-6 to TRBJ2-3; 14 bases are a match to TRBD2. This CDR3 has 20 amino acids. The trim removed 5 bases at V and 0 bases at J, leaving 13 bases unmatched. Germline lookup yields CDR1 SGHVS and CDR2 FNYEAQ. The CDR3 DNA reads as TGTGCCAGCAGCCTAGGACTAGCGGGAGGCCTTCGATCTAGCACAGATACGCAGTATTTT. Its protein is CASSLGLAGGLRSSTDTQYF.

The chain joins TRBV5-1 to TRBJ1-4; D is uncertain. Germline V gene lookup returns CDR1 SGHRS and CDR2 YFSETQ. The CDR3 loop spans 14 amino acids. V was shortened by 0 bases and J by 7 bases, with 10 bases between the two germline ends. Here the CDR3 DNA reads TGCGCCAGCAGCTTGGCGGGTACGGCTGAAAAACTGTTTTTT. Its translation: CASSLAGTAEKLFF.

This clonotype has at least ten counts. The chain joins TRBV7-2 to TRBJ2-2; 13 nucleotides match TRBD2. Germline V lookup: CDR1 SGHTA, CDR2 FQGNSA. The CDR3 runs to 17 residues. The V gene end was trimmed by 5 bases and the J gene end by 6 bases; junction bases not matched to a gene: 9. CDR3 nucleotide sequence: TGTGCCAGCAGCATAAGGACTAGCGGGAGATCGCCCGGGGAGCTGTTTTTT. Translated, it gives CASSIRTSGRSPGELFF.

This clonotype was counted between two and nine times. V and J are TRBV10-3 and TRBJ2-3; TRBD2 agrees at 9 bases. Germline CDR1 reads ENHRY; CDR2 reads SYGVKD. Unmatched junction bases numbered 4, after V lost 6 bases and J lost 3 bases. CDR3 length: 14 residues. CDR3 coding DNA: TGTGCCATCAGCGATAGCGGGAGAACAGATACGCAGTATTTT. Its protein is CAISDSGRTDTQYF.

This clonotype was detected only a few times. V gene TRBV7-3 combines with J gene TRBJ1-1, with 7 bases matching TRBD1. This CDR3 has 13 residues. With V trimmed by 6 bases and J by 4 bases, 5 bases remained unmatched. CDR1 is SGHTA and CDR2 is FQGTGA in the germline V gene. The CDR3 protein is CASRLDRATEAFF. The CDR3 DNA is TGTGCCAGCAGACTCGACAGGGCCACTGAAGCTTTCTTT.

The rearrangement uses TRBV11-2 and TRBJ2-1; no firm D call. The CDR3 extends over 14 amino acids. Trimming cost V 4 bases and J 1 base, with 8 bases left between them. CDR1 and CDR2 (germline): SGHAT, FQNNGV. The CDR3 here is CASSSRQSYNEQFF. The DNA for the CDR3 is TGTGCCAGCAGCTCACGTCAGTCCTACAATGAGCAGTTCTTC.

The gene calls are TRBV7-3 and TRBJ2-7; D is undetermined. CDR1 and CDR2 from the germline V gene are SGHTA and FQGTGA. The CDR3 runs to 14 residues. V lost 5 bases and J 7 bases, leaving 18 bases between the germline ends. The CDR3 protein is CASSPMGMSSEQYF. CDR3 nucleotide sequence: TGTGCCAGCAGCCCAATGGGGATGTCCTCAGAGCAGTACTTC.

The chain carries TRBV11-2 and TRBJ1-2; maybe TRBD1 (5 bases). This CDR3 is 13 amino acids long. Germline values: CDR1 SGHAT, CDR2 FQNNGV. V gave up 3 bases and J gave up 7 bases, with 12 bases separating them. The CDR3 DNA reads TGTGCCAGCAGCTTTCCCGGGGGAGCTGGCTACACCTTC. It yields the protein CASSFPGGAGYTF.

This sequence joins TRBV7-9 and TRBJ1-1; D not certain. Trimming removed 1 base at V and 6 bases at J, with 9 bases between. Germline CDR1 is SEHNR and CDR2 is FQNEAQ (reference sequence). The CDR3 loop spans 13 amino acids. The CDR3 DNA reads TGTGCCAGCAGCTTAGAGGGAGTCCCTGAAGCTTTCTTT. It translates to CASSLEGVPEAFF.

The chain recombines TRBV20-1 with TRBJ1-1; D not certain. V was trimmed by 6 bases and J by 4 bases, leaving 12 bases between them. Per germline, CDR1 DFQATT and CDR2 SNEGSKA (reference sequence). This CDR3 is 12 amino acids long. CDR3 bases: TGCAGTGCCCTAGACGTGGGCACTGAAGCTTTCTTT. Encoded protein: CSALDVGTEAFF.

The J gene is TRBJ2-5, the V gene TRBV20-1; possible D gene TRBD2, 5 bases. Germline V CDR1 and CDR2: DFQATT, SNEGSKA (reference sequence). Trimming took off 3 bases at V and 0 bases at J, with 8 bases between the two ends. This CDR3 comprises 13 residues. The CDR3 sequence is CSASRGHQETQYF. CDR3 bases: TGCAGTGCTAGCCGAGGGCACCAAGAGACCCAGTACTTC.

This clonotype was seen more than once but under ten times. The chain has TRBV27 and TRBJ2-7; possibly TRBD2 for D (6 bases). Germline CDR1 MNHEY, CDR2 SMNVEV (reference sequence). The CDR3 has 16 residues. V was trimmed by 2 bases and J by 0 bases, leaving 14 bases between them. The CDR3 DNA is TGTGCCAGCAGTTTAAAATTGGCGGGAAGCTCCTACGAGCAGTACTTC. Translated, it gives CASSLKLAGSSYEQYF.

The V and J genes are TRBV7-9 and TRBJ2-3, with 7 bases fitting TRBD1. Germline V gene data show CDR1 as SEHNR and CDR2 as FQNEAQ (reference sequence). CDR3 length: 14 amino acids. V lost 3 bases and J lost 5; bases outside the gene matches: 5. CDR3 sequence (DNA): TGTGCCAGCAGCTTTGGACAGGCGGAAGATACGCAGTATTTT. Amino acids: CASSFGQAEDTQYF.

This clonotype was picked up many times. The chain couples TRBV27 to TRBJ2-7, with TRBD2 identical over 13 bases. J was trimmed by 5 bases and V by 0 bases; bases with no gene match: 10. This CDR3 contains 18 residues. In germline, CDR1 is MNHEY, CDR2 SMNVEV (reference sequence). The CDR3 sequence is CASSLSGTSGTIRHEQYF. In DNA, the CDR3 is TGTGCCAGCAGTTTATCCGGGACTAGCGGGACCATCCGGCACGAGCAGTACTTC.

Only a few counts were recorded for this clonotype. The V gene is TRBV20-1, the J gene TRBJ2-1; TRBD2 aligns across 10 bases. Germline-derived CDR1 and CDR2 are DFQATT and SNEGSKA (reference sequence). Unmatched junction bases numbered 9, after V lost 1 base and J lost 0 bases. This CDR3 region has 18 residues. CDR3 sequence reads: CSARGTSGHRSSYNEQFF. The CDR3 nucleotides read TGCAGTGCTAGAGGGACTAGCGGACACAGAAGCTCCTACAATGAGCAGTTCTTC.

This sequence joins TRBV6-1 and TRBJ1-1, with D unresolved. CDR1 and CDR2 from the germline V gene are MNHNS and SASEGT. This CDR3 region has 13 residues. V was pared by 4 bases and J by 2 bases, with 8 bases between. The CDR3 DNA sequence: TGTGCCAGCAGTGGTGATGCTAACACTGAAGCTTTCTTT. This translates into CASSGDANTEAFF.

The chain links TRBV9 to TRBJ2-1, with a tentative D call TRBD2 (5 bases). V lost 5 bases, J lost 9 bases, and 12 bases lay in between. The germline V gene has CDR1 SGDLS and CDR2 YYNGEE. The CDR3 contains 12 residues. As DNA, the CDR3 is TGTGCCAGCAGGGCTCTAGGAGGTGAGCAGTTCTTC. It yields the protein CASRALGGEQFF.

This chain joins TRBV14 and TRBJ2-5, with D possibly matching TRBD2 (6 bases). V gave up 2 bases and J gave up 2 bases, with 12 bases separating them. The germline V gene has CDR1 SGHDN and CDR2 FVKESK. The length of the CDR3 is 15 residues. CDR3 amino acids: CASSQLKGGQETQYF. For the CDR3, the DNA is TGTGCCAGCAGCCAATTAAAAGGAGGGCAAGAGACCCAGTACTTC.

The sample holds a few counts of this clonotype. The V call is TRBV6-6, the J call TRBJ2-1; possibly TRBD1 or TRBD2 for D (5 bases each). V gave up 2 bases and J gave up 9 bases, with 8 bases separating them. CDR3 length: 12 amino acids. The germline CDR1 and CDR2 sequences are MNHNY and SVGAGI (reference sequence). The CDR3 loop reads CASSYGGREQFF. DNA for the CDR3: TGTGCCAGCAGTTACGGGGGACGTGAGCAGTTCTTC.

The chain has TRBV7-9 and TRBJ1-2, with unresolved D. In germline, CDR1 is SEHNR, CDR2 FQNEAQ (reference sequence). The CDR3 is 11 residues long. V lost 8 bases and J 2 bases, leaving 6 bases between the germline ends. The CDR3 coding sequence is TGTGCCAGCGGAGGAAACTATGGCTACACCTTC. Protein product: CASGGNYGYTF.

This sequence joins TRBV28 and TRBJ1-1; D is uncertain. Trimming removed 2 bases at V and 8 bases at J, with 9 bases between. Germline assignment: CDR1 MDHEN and CDR2 SYDVKM. This CDR3 is 12 amino acids long. CDR3 region: CASSLPGSEAFF. The CDR3 nucleotides read TGTGCCAGCAGTTTACCGGGGTCCGAAGCTTTCTTT.

This clonotype was found many times. The chain couples TRBV7-2 to TRBJ1-3, with 9 nucleotides matching TRBD1. CDR3 length: 15 residues. CDR1 is SGHTA, CDR2 FQGNSA, per germline. The junction had 6 bases not matched to a gene; V was cut back by 5 bases and J by 4 bases. The CDR3 protein is CASSARTGDGNTIYF. The CDR3 region has the DNA TGTGCCAGCAGCGCACGGACAGGGGACGGAAACACCATATATTTT.

This sequence joins TRBV7-6 and TRBJ1-5; D possibly corresponds to TRBD1 (6 bases). The CDR3 is 14 residues long. The germline V and J ends were trimmed by 5 bases and 3 bases, with 11 bases remaining between them. Germline values: CDR1 SGHVS, CDR2 FNYEAQ. The CDR3 spells CASSETGLNQPQHF. The CDR3 region has the DNA TGTGCCAGCAGCGAAACAGGGCTCAATCAGCCCCAGCATTTT.

The chain combines TRBV6-5 with TRBJ1-5; D is unresolved. Looked up from germline, CDR1 is MNHEY and CDR2 is SVGAGI. V lost 0 bases and J 3 bases, leaving 9 bases between the germline ends. The length of the CDR3 is 15 residues. CDR3: CASSYSREHNQPQHF. CDR3 nucleotides: TGTGCCAGCAGTTACTCTCGGGAACACAATCAGCCCCAGCATTTT.

In its sample, this clonotype was seen a few times. This rearrangement joins TRBV19 to TRBJ2-3; D perhaps matches TRBD2 (5 bases). With 1 base removed from V and 5 bases from J, the gap between germline ends came to 10 bases. This CDR3 contains 14 residues. Germline CDR1 reads LNHDA; CDR2 reads SQIVND (reference sequence). This CDR3 is CASSIAFGRDTQYF. The CDR3 DNA is TGTGCCAGTAGTATAGCTTTTGGGAGAGATACGCAGTATTTT.

This clonotype was picked up one time. The rearrangement uses TRBV19 and TRBJ1-2; no clear D. The CDR3 consists of 16 residues. Looked up from germline, CDR1 is LNHDA and CDR2 is SQIVND (reference sequence). V lost 4 bases and J 2 bases, leaving 17 bases between the germline ends. The CDR3, as DNA: TGTGCCAGTAGTACCACCCCTCTGGAGGGCAACTATGGCTACACCTTC. It translates to CASSTTPLEGNYGYTF.

This clonotype was counted many times. The chain has TRBV7-2 and TRBJ2-7, with 12 bases lining up with TRBD2. J lost 3 bases, V lost 5 bases, and 8 bases had no gene match. The CDR3 extends over 16 amino acids. CDR1 is SGHTA, CDR2 FQGNSA, per germline. CDR3 bases: TGTGCCAGCAGCCGGACTAGCGGGGACAATTTCTACGAGCAGTACTTC. Translating it yields CASSRTSGDNFYEQYF.